This TCR beta chain was identified during a study of T cells in Graves' hyperthyroidism and ophthalmopathy. Broader study findings: It was a median around 6 months before onset that the model predicted ophthalmopathy.

From RNA transcripts, TCR beta CDR3 regions were amplified. Primed by the HTBI set, a first-round RT-PCR was run on the TCR CDR3. TCRdb redid the calling of the multiplex PCR reads with MiXCR, one entry per CDR3 protein. In the table there are some 180,000 distinct CDR3 sequences, 15% to 20% of which are singletons. This clonotype was observed many times. What it recognizes is unknown. The germline V gene encodes CDR1 SGHRS and CDR2 YFSETQ. The CDR3 length is 14 residues. J gave up 2 bases and V 6 bases, and 5 bases lay outside the gene matches. This clonotype was obtained from a woman aged 45 to 65 with Graves' hyperthyroidism. Sequenced sample: blood. V is TRBV5-1 and J is TRBJ2-3, with 8 bases that match TRBD2. CDR3 loop: CASTSGGHTDTQYF. Here the CDR3 DNA reads TGCGCCAGCACCTCGGGGGGGCACACAGATACGCAGTATTTT.